This TCR beta chain was recovered during a study of CD8+CD57+ T cells in acquired aplastic anemia. The CDR3 runs to 15 residues. The germline V gene encodes CDR1 LNHDA and CDR2 SQIVND (reference sequence). TCR beta VDJ and CDR3 profiles were obtained from a genomic DNA template. TCRdb redid the calling of the reads with MiXCR, one entry per CDR3 protein. The profile shows about 400,000 distinct CDR3 sequences, just under 70% of them singletons. Whole-study results and caveats: There were twenty-nine CD8+ CDR3 sequences that occurred in both patients and controls.

Note on this clonotype: Antigen specificity is unknown. The final CDR3 position lacks the conserved phenylalanine or tryptophan, pointing to a likely read error.

V and J are TRBV19 and TRBJ1-1; D gene uncertain. Input material: sorted CD4+, CD8+, or CD8+CD57+ T cells (not recorded which) from PBMCs. This sequence originates from a human donor in good health, serving as a control. The CDR3 sequence is CASSKYRSGNTEAFC. The CDR3 nucleotides read TGCGCCAGTAGTAAGTATCGGAGTGGGAACACTGAAGCTTTCTGT.